This T cell receptor (beta chain) was sequenced during a study of blood T cells in healthy people across ages (dated by TCRdb to about 2015). Regarding the complete study: Template switching captured roughly one uniquely barcoded TCR beta cDNA molecule per two T cells in model experiments. Four age groups were formed from the donors: young (average approximately 15 years), middle-aged (around 37), aged (about 68) and long-lived (82). Using deep sequencing normalized with unique cDNA molecular identifiers, the study measured how TCR beta repertoire diversity changes with age. The study analyzed two additional independent replicas of 1 million unique cDNA reads from the same blood draw for two donors, one aged 18 to 30 and one aged 80 or older.

In the germline V gene (reference sequence), CDR1 corresponds to GTSNPN and CDR2 to SVGIG. CDR3 length: 16 amino acids, cysteine to phenylalanine. Kept here is only the CDR3 DNA, which spans 48 bases and is read in frame from base 1. Clipping removes 0 bases from V and 2 bases from J, with 7 as the unmatched junction base count. The paper as a whole reports these results and caveats: Bulk unsorted PBMC profiling prevented conclusive comparison of naive and antigen-experienced compartments. A strong correlation was found between observed TCR beta diversity and the percentage of naive T cells measured by flow cytometry. The CMV infection status of donors was not known, potentially confounding age-related changes in expanded clonotypes. Estimates of total diversity based on one million sequenced T cells were considered lower bounds and underestimates. Compared with the aged group, the long-lived group had more naive CD4+ T cells, fewer expanded clones and increased TCR diversity, a pattern suggesting age selection. As age increased, observed TCR beta diversity per million T cells dropped in a roughly linear way, and a significant reduction was already evident by age 40.

The approximately 40 donors, aged roughly 6 to 90 years, were systemically healthy Caucasian individuals from Russia. About 10 milliliters of peripheral blood were drawn from each donor into EDTA-treated Vacutainer tubes. Ficoll-Paque density-gradient centrifugation was used to isolate PBMCs, with at least 7 million per sample. Total RNA, at least 6 micrograms per sample, was extracted from PBMCs with Trizol reagent. Naive CD45RAhigh/CD27high T cell percentages were measured by flow cytometry on a PBMC aliquot from every donor. This clonotype was seen only a few times. Its antigen has not been determined. Qualities for individual bases were not recorded, and no much larger clone is one base off. The receptor library was made with 5' RACE. The listed sequencing device is Illumina HiSeq 2500. The second PCR ran for about 7 to 11 cycles and used a J-beta primer mix along with a sample-barcoded 5' primer. A unique molecular identifier was introduced onto each TCR beta cDNA molecule by a template-switch 5' adaptor carrying 12 random nucleotides. Each sample yielded at least 2.5 million CDR3-containing paired-end reads. The Mint cDNA synthesis kit, primed by a TRBC-specific oligonucleotide, was used to synthesize first-strand cDNA from all RNA. All cDNA was treated with uracil-DNA glycosylase and then went through a first 18-cycle PCR with the universal primers M1SS and BC2_uni_R. The study's processing was this. For normalization, 1 million high-quality reads were randomly selected from each sample, with every read carrying a distinct molecular identifier. Instead of being binned into consensus sequences, reads with shared molecular identifiers were discarded. MiTCR, run with a Q25 quality threshold and the strictest error-elimination algorithm, handled CDR3 identification, clonotype clustering and error correction. A nonparametric unseen species model with Euler transformation was used to estimate lower-bound total TCR beta diversity. TCRdb cleaned the public reads at Q25 with fastp, built clones with MiXCR and kept in-frame beta chains. Every CDR3 protein is listed once, alongside the most common genes and DNA of its rows. The V and J calls reflect TCRdb's pipeline rather than the authors' work. The sample yields 450,000 to 600,000 distinct CDR3 sequences; about 29% were counted once. The ten largest account for roughly 3.5% of the sample.

Separately, the same data were catalogued under a study of T cells of mothers and their children. The second study also describes: Nine systemically healthy Caucasian individuals, comprising three mothers and their six children, were included as donors. cDNA synthesis used all of the extracted RNA, with approximately 1.4 ug of RNA in each 15 ul reaction. Sample barcodes and 2-4 random nucleotides were added via the M1S primer in the second PCR. Each mother yielded over 9 million TCR beta CDR3 reads and each child 2.5 million to 3 million reads. TCR recombination output is similarly shaped by thymic selection in related and unrelated pairs, with a minor effect exerted by inherited differences. Normalized repertoire overlap was always found to be slightly, but never significantly, higher in related mother-child pairs than in unrelated mother-child pairs. No persistent microchimeric T cell clones were detected, at a sensitivity of 90 to 100 clones per million clonotypes. Deep NGS was used in the study to compare the TCR beta repertoires of mothers and children and to look for features that separate related mother-child pairs from unrelated individuals. Mothers averaged roughly 40 +/- 4 years of age and children averaged roughly 11 +/- 4 years. Libraries were sequenced on Illumina HiSeq 2000 with 100+100 nt paired-end reads after adapter ligation with NEBNext reagents. Mother and child libraries were prepared a month apart and sequenced in separate runs to prevent cross-contamination. For each donor, somewhere between roughly 500,000 and 2,100,000 distinct TCR beta clonotypes were identified. Naive TCR beta clonotypes were estimated from low-frequency clonotypes matched to each donor's FACS-determined naive share, without sorting.

Sequences were obtained from blood. This sequence was found in a boy aged 2-9 years in good health. The rearranged chain carries TRBV30 and TRBJ2-1, with 7 bases matching TRBD2. The DNA sequence is given as TGTGCCTGGAGTGTACGGGGTAGCGGGCCCTACAATGAGCAGTTCTTC. It specifies CAWSVRGSGPYNEQFF.